Below are 27 T cell receptor beta chains sequenced from a single sample in a study of control samples from healthy donors and cancer patients. Produced via immunoSEQ multiplex PCR; TCRdb's table is partial and in-frame only. The sample lists approximately 110,000 clones, about four fifths occurring once. Sequenced sample: blood. Source of these receptors: a woman between 50 and 59 years old in good health.

V and J are TRBV5-4 and TRBJ2-3; D gene unclear. V shed 3 bases and J shed 4 bases, with 9 bases lying between them. Germline V lookup: CDR1 SGHNT, CDR2 YYREEE (reference sequence). This CDR3 comprises 13 residues. Here the CDR3 reads CASSSRSSDTQYF. CDR3 DNA: TGTGCCAGCAGCTCCAGGAGTTCAGATACGCAGTATTTT.

Here the CDR3 DNA reads TGTGCCAGTAGTCCCCGGGGGGGGGTCACGACCCAGTACTTC. Translation gives CASSPRGGVTTQYF. The V gene is TRBV19, the J gene TRBJ2-5; 8 nucleotides line up with TRBD2. Germline loops: CDR1 LNHDA, CDR2 SQIVND (reference sequence). V was pared by 5 bases and J by 7 bases, with 9 bases of the junction left unmatched. CDR3 length equals 14 residues.

The chain joins TRBV20-1 to TRBJ1-2; D perhaps matches TRBD1 (6 bases). Germline values: CDR1 DFQATT, CDR2 SNEGSKA (reference sequence). The CDR3 runs to 13 residues. V lost 3 bases to trimming and J lost 4 bases, with 12 bases between them. CDR3 bases: TGCAGTGCTAGTGCGGGGGCAGCCTATGGCTACACCTTC. This gives the protein CSASAGAAYGYTF.

The rearrangement uses TRBV3-1 (or the pseudogene TRBV3-2) and TRBJ1-2; no clear D. With 0 bases removed from V and 6 bases from J, the gap between germline ends came to 14 bases. There are 15 residues in the CDR3. Germline V gene lookup returns CDR1 LGHDT and CDR2 YNNKEL (reference sequence). DNA of the CDR3: TGTGCCAGCAGCCAAGATCCGGCGGGATCGCATGGCTACACCTTC. Protein: CASSQDPAGSHGYTF.

The rearrangement uses TRBV23-1 and TRBJ1-3; tentatively, D is TRBD1 (5 bases). TRBV23-1 is sorted into the ORF group, with uncertain function. V was shortened by 0 bases and J by 1 base, with 7 bases between the two germline ends. CDR3 length: 15 residues. CDR3 sequence reads: CASSQSGGSGNTIYF. Here the CDR3 DNA reads TGCGCCAGCAGTCAATCGGGGGGTTCTGGAAACACCATATATTTT.

This clone came up a few times. V gene TRBV5-6 combines with J gene TRBJ1-2; TRBD1 matches at 8 bases. Germline CDR1 and CDR2: SGHDT and YYEEEE. The CDR3 totals 13 residues. The V gene end was trimmed by 4 bases and the J gene end by 8 bases; junction bases not matched to a gene: 7. CDR3 sequence reads: CASSQTGARGYTF. The CDR3 DNA reads as TGTGCCAGCAGCCAGACAGGGGCTCGAGGCTACACCTTC.

In DNA form, the CDR3 reads TGTGCCACCAGTGACCGGGACAGGGGATGGAATCAGCCCCAGCATTTT. Its translation: CATSDRDRGWNQPQHF. The V gene is TRBV24-1, the J gene TRBJ1-5; 10 nucleotides match TRBD1. Trimming cost V 4 bases and J 4 bases; bases outside gene matches: 6. CDR1 is KGHDR, CDR2 SFDVKD, per germline. The CDR3 has 16 amino acids.

This sequence joins TRBV11-2 and TRBJ2-3; D gene uncertain. The CDR3 contains 17 residues. Germline V gene data show CDR1 as SGHAT and CDR2 as FQNNGV. Trimming pared 0 bases from V and 0 bases from J, leaving 13 bases between. The CDR3 DNA reads TGTGCCAGCAGCTTAGATCTACAACTCCCTAGCACAGATACGCAGTATTTT. Protein product: CASSLDLQLPSTDTQYF.

This clone showed up just a few times. The CDR3 is CSAGLTEAFF. DNA for the CDR3: TGCAGTGCTGGGTTGACGGAAGCTTTCTTT. This chain links TRBV20-1 with TRBJ1-1; D call uncertain. V shed 5 bases and J shed 8 bases, with 9 bases lying between them. The CDR3 contains 10 residues. The V gene's germline CDR1 is DFQATT and CDR2 SNEGSKA (reference sequence).

This chain joins TRBV27 and TRBJ1-2, with TRBD1 as a possible D gene (5 bases). Trimming took 2 bases from V and 7 from J, leaving 14 bases between them. Germline V gives CDR1 MNHEY, CDR2 SMNVEV (reference sequence). CDR3 length: 14 amino acids. The CDR3 bases are TGTGCCAGCAGTTTAGGGCAGGGCAGGTCTGGCTACACCTTC. The encoded protein is CASSLGQGRSGYTF.

The table lists this clone with a count of one. The chain employs TRBV5-6 and TRBJ2-7; D possibly uses TRBD1 or TRBD2 (6 bases each). The V end was cut by 3 bases, the J end by 0 bases, with 13 bases between. The CDR3 contains 15 residues. Per the germline V gene, CDR1 is SGHDT and CDR2 is YYEEEE. This CDR3 reads CASSSLGGPSYEQYF. Here the CDR3 DNA reads TGTGCCAGCAGCTCCCTCGGGGGCCCCTCCTACGAGCAGTACTTC.

On this clone itself: Other DNA sequences from this sample encode an identical CDR3 as well. This chain links TRBV9 with TRBJ1-1; unclear D gene. The ends were cut back, 4 bases at V and 4 bases at J, with 8 bases in the middle. CDR1 is SGDLS, CDR2 YYNGEE, per germline. The CDR3 has 12 residues. CDR3 amino acids: CASSSGSTEAFF. The CDR3 DNA is TGTGCCAGCAGCTCAGGTAGCACTGAAGCTTTCTTT.

The chain uses TRBV14 and TRBJ2-7, with TRBD2 matching over 9 bases. V shed 6 bases, J shed 1 base, and the junction held 19 bases outside the gene matches. Per the germline V gene, CDR1 is SGHDN and CDR2 is FVKESK. The CDR3 extends over 19 amino acids. The CDR3 region has the DNA TGTGCCAGCAGACTACACACCGGGACTAGCTCTGTTCGTTCCTACGAGCAGTACTTC. Its protein is CASRLHTGTSSVRSYEQYF.

This rearrangement joins TRBV5-1 to TRBJ2-7, with D possibly being TRBD1 (6 bases). The CDR3 covers 15 residues. Germline V gene lookup returns CDR1 SGHRS and CDR2 YFSETQ. V lost 1 base and J lost 6, with 17 bases in between. The CDR3: CASSLQTTGNSEQYF. The CDR3, as DNA: TGCGCCAGCAGCTTGCAGACAACAGGGAACTCCGAGCAGTACTTC.

This chain joins TRBV19 and TRBJ1-2, with 7 positions matching TRBD1. Per the germline V gene, CDR1 is LNHDA and CDR2 is SQIVND (reference sequence). V lost 11 bases to trimming and J lost 4 bases; unmatched junction nucleotides: 13. There are 14 residues in the CDR3. The CDR3 region is CALGQNPISYGYTF. CDR3 DNA sequence: TGTGCCCTGGGACAGAACCCAATCTCCTATGGCTACACCTTC.

This chain links TRBV28 with TRBJ2-7; 7 nucleotides line up with TRBD1. Trimming removed 2 bases from V and 6 bases from J; junction bases left unmatched: 13. Germline V gene sequence: CDR1 MDHEN, CDR2 SYDVKM. The CDR3 consists of 16 residues. The CDR3 coding sequence is TGTGCCAGCAGTTTACCCCCACTGATACAGGGGCGCGAGCAGTACTTC. It translates to CASSLPPLIQGREQYF. The variable domain in full, with the rest retrieved from reference TRBV28 and TRBJ2-7, is DVKVTQSSRYLVKRTGEKVFLECVQDMDHENMFWYRQDPGLGLRLIYFSYDVKMKEKGDIPEGYSVSREKKERFSLILESASTNQTSMYLCASSLPPLIQGREQYFGPGTRLTVT.

The V and J genes are TRBV10-1 and TRBJ2-7; TRBD1 agrees at 7 bases. There are 15 residues in the CDR3. CDR1 is WNHNN, CDR2 SYGVQD, per germline (reference sequence). Trimming at V came to 6 bases and at J to 6 bases, leaving 14 bases not matched to a gene. CDR3 sequence reads: CASSRTGEGGPEQYF. DNA of the CDR3: TGCGCCAGCAGCCGAACAGGGGAAGGGGGACCCGAGCAGTACTTC.

The CDR3 bases are TGTGCCAGCAGCCCCCCAGGCAGGGAGAATGGCTACACCTTC. This encodes CASSPPGRENGYTF. The chain is built from TRBV7-8 and TRBJ1-2, with D tentatively TRBD1 (5 bases). V was cut by 5 bases and J by 6 bases, with 16 bases left in between. Germline CDR1 SGHVS, CDR2 FQNEAQ. The CDR3 covers 14 residues.

This clone appeared a single time. The rearrangement joins TRBV7-9 to TRBJ2-2, with 13 bases that match TRBD2. V shed 5 bases, J shed 7 bases, and the junction held 7 bases outside the gene matches. The germline V gene has CDR1 SEHNR and CDR2 FQNEAQ (reference sequence). This CDR3 has 16 residues. Here the CDR3 reads CASSGGLAGDIGELFF. The CDR3 DNA is TGTGCCAGCAGCGGTGGACTAGCGGGAGATATCGGGGAGCTGTTTTTT.

This clone was counted a few times. The CDR3 protein is CASSYSTGSGYEQYF. The CDR3 nucleotides read TGTGCCAGCAGTTACTCGACCGGGAGTGGTTACGAGCAGTACTTC. V usage is TRBV6-5 and J usage is TRBJ2-7; a possible D gene is TRBD2 (6 bases). Germline V gives CDR1 MNHEY, CDR2 SVGAGI. Trimming pared 0 bases from V and 4 bases from J, leaving 13 bases between. CDR3 length equals 15 residues.

This rearrangement joins TRBV6-5 to TRBJ1-5; 12 nucleotides line up with TRBD1. Germline CDR1 is MNHEY and CDR2 is SVGAGI. This CDR3 spans 15 amino acids. V shed 7 bases and J 0 bases; nucleotides not matched to a gene: 1. The CDR3 sequence: CASTGQGASNQPQHF. The DNA for the CDR3 is TGTGCCAGCACGGGACAGGGGGCTAGCAATCAGCCCCAGCATTTT.

In its sample, this clone was seen a few times. The chain couples TRBV27 to TRBJ1-5, with 7 nucleotides matching TRBD1. The CDR3 covers 17 residues. V lost 0 bases to trimming and J lost 3 bases; unmatched junction nucleotides: 8. The germline CDR1 and CDR2 sequences are MNHEY and SMNVEV (reference sequence). The CDR3 DNA sequence: TGTGCCAGCAGTTTATCAGCGGGACAGCTAAACAATCAGCCCCAGCATTTT. It yields the protein CASSLSAGQLNNQPQHF.

J is TRBJ1-6 and V is TRBV5-6; D unclear. The CDR3 spans 16 residues. V shed 2 bases and J shed 0 bases, with 9 bases lying between them. CDR1 and CDR2 from the germline V gene are SGHDT and YYEEEE. CDR3 amino acids: CASSLGNPSYNSPLHF. The DNA for the CDR3 is TGTGCCAGCAGCTTAGGGAACCCCTCCTATAATTCACCCCTCCACTTT.

In its sample, this clone was seen a few times. Written as DNA, the CDR3 is TGTGCCAGCGGTACAGGCGGGGTTGTATACAATGAGCAGTTCTTC. Its translation is CASGTGGVVYNEQFF. The chain links TRBV9 to TRBJ2-1, with a possible D match to TRBD2 (6 bases). This CDR3 region has 15 residues. The germline V and J ends were trimmed by 7 bases and 4 bases, with 18 bases remaining between them. CDR1 and CDR2 from the germline V gene are SGDLS and YYNGEE.

The chain employs TRBV30 and TRBJ1-1; D perhaps matches TRBD1 (5 bases). Trimming removed 4 bases at V and 4 bases at J, with 19 bases between. Germline CDR1 GTSNPN, CDR2 SVGIG (reference sequence). The CDR3 covers 15 residues. CDR3: CAWTKTTGGSTEAFF. CDR3 bases: TGTGCCTGGACTAAGACCACAGGAGGAAGCACTGAAGCTTTCTTT.

J is TRBJ1-3 and V is TRBV2, with D uncertain. Germline CDR1 is SNHLY and CDR2 is FYNNEI. The CDR3 spans 13 residues. The V gene lost 4 bases and the J gene lost 4 bases, with 8 bases spanning the gap. The CDR3 sequence: CASSALPGNTIYF. The CDR3, as DNA: TGTGCCAGCAGTGCCCTTCCAGGAAACACCATATATTTT. Full variable domain (rest looked up from reference TRBV2 and TRBJ1-3): EPEVTQTPSHQVTQMGQEVILRCVPISNHLYFYWYRQILGQKVEFLVSFYNNEISEKSEIFDDQFSVERPDGSNFTLKIRSTKLEDSAMYFCASSALPGNTIYFGEGSWLTVV.

The rearrangement links TRBV6-1 to TRBJ2-7, with 8 positions matching TRBD2. Germline V gene lookup returns CDR1 MNHNS and CDR2 SASEGT. This CDR3 is 16 amino acids long. V was pared by 3 bases and J by 4 bases, with 11 bases of the junction left unmatched. The CDR3 coding sequence is TGTGCCAGCAGTGAGTGGGGAGTAGCGGGACGGTACGAGCAGTACTTC. It encodes CASSEWGVAGRYEQYF.